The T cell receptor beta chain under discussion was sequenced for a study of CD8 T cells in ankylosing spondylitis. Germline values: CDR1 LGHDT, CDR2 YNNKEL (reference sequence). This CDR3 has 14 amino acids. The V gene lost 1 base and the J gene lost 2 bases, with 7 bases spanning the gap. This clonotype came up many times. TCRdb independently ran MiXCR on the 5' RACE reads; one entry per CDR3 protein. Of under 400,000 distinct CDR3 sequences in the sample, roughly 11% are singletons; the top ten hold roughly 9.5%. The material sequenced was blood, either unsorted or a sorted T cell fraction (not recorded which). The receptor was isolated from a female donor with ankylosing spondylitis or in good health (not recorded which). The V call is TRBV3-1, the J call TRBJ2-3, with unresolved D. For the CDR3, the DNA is TGTGCCAGCAGCCAAGGACTCGTCACAGATACGCAGTATTTT. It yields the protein CASSQGLVTDTQYF.